These 31 T cell receptor beta chains came from one sample sequenced in a study of T-cell reconstitution after alpha-beta-depleted transplantation in children (dated by TCRdb to the mid-2010s). Library generation was performed with PCR. The reads were generated on an Illumina HiSeq 2500. TCR library preparation used molecular barcoding, with unique molecular identifiers applied to normalize quantification of the TCRbeta repertoire. Through fastp at Q25 and MiXCR, TCRdb rebuilt clones from the public reads, retaining in-frame beta chains. CDR3 protein duplicates are merged, each entry listing the most common genes and DNA. The sample has 600,000 to 700,000 distinct CDR3 sequences on record, roughly 17% of them singletons. Clones ranked in the top ten supply about 1.1% of the sample. The input for sequencing was PBMCs from the stem cell graft donor, taken from the stem cell graft. The source of these receptors is a human donor who donated a stem cell graft to a child with acute myeloid leukemia.

This clonotype was detected only a few times. The chain joins TRBV10-3 to TRBJ2-4; D perhaps matches TRBD1 (6 bases). Trimming took off 0 bases at V and 7 bases at J, with 16 bases between the two ends. CDR3 length: 16 residues. Germline CDR1 ENHRY, CDR2 SYGVKD. In nucleotides, the CDR3 is TGTGCCATCAGTGAGTCGATCTCAGGGGTTAGGAACATTCAGTACTTC. Translating it yields CAISESISGVRNIQYF.

This clonotype was seen a few times. The gene calls are TRBV9 and TRBJ2-7; D unclear. V was shortened by 4 bases and J by 6 bases, with 11 bases between the two germline ends. This CDR3 has 12 residues. Germline CDR1 SGDLS, CDR2 YYNGEE. The CDR3 reads CASSHLDTEQYF. CDR3 DNA sequence: TGTGCCAGCAGCCATCTAGACACCGAGCAGTACTTC.

This clonotype was picked up many times. V gene TRBV5-6 combines with J gene TRBJ2-7; D is tentatively TRBD1 or TRBD2 (5 bases each). V gave up 2 bases and J gave up 5 bases, with 14 bases separating them. Germline V CDR1 and CDR2: SGHDT, YYEEEE. The CDR3 has 14 residues. The CDR3 nucleotides read TGTGCCAGCAGCTTCTTTTGGGGGAACGACGAGCAGTACTTC. As protein: CASSFFWGNDEQYF.

This clonotype was counted ten times or more. CDR3 DNA: TGCAGTGCTAGAGAATTCACTGAAGCTTTCTTT. Translating gives CSAREFTEAFF. The chain joins TRBV20-1 to TRBJ1-1; D unclear. The CDR3 totals 11 residues. Per germline, CDR1 DFQATT and CDR2 SNEGSKA (reference sequence). The germline V and J ends were trimmed by 0 bases and 4 bases, with 3 bases remaining between them.

This clonotype was counted between two and nine times. The rearrangement joins TRBV12-3 or TRBV12-4 to TRBJ2-1, with 8 bases fitting TRBD2. The CDR3 contains 13 residues. V lost 5 bases and J lost 12; bases outside the gene matches: 9. The CDR3 DNA is TGTGCCAGCAGTGGTCGGCGGGGGGCCTGGCAGTTCTTC. Protein sequence: CASSGRRGAWQFF.

The gene calls are TRBV15 and TRBJ1-2; D might be TRBD1 (5 bases). The germline V gene encodes CDR1 LNHNV and CDR2 YYDKDF (reference sequence). This CDR3 is 15 amino acids long. V was clipped by 5 bases and J by 8 bases, with 21 bases between them. The CDR3 DNA is TGTGCCACCAGCGCAACAGTGGGTCTAGGGGAAGGCTACACCTTC. Protein: CATSATVGLGEGYTF.

This clonotype was counted only a few times. The chain has TRBV30 and TRBJ2-7; no clear D gene. Looked up from germline, CDR1 is GTSNPN and CDR2 is SVGIG (reference sequence). Deletions cut 4 bases from V and 3 bases from J, with 10 bases between. The CDR3 consists of 12 residues. CDR3 DNA: TGTGCCTGGAACAGAGAATTCTACGAGCAGTACTTC. Translating gives CAWNREFYEQYF.

This clonotype was observed many times. The chain is built from TRBV20-1 and TRBJ1-3, with a weak D call TRBD1 (5 bases). V shed 6 bases and J shed 6 bases, with 21 bases lying between them. This CDR3 is built from 15 residues. The germline V gene has CDR1 DFQATT and CDR2 SNEGSKA (reference sequence). Written as DNA, the CDR3 is TGCAGTGCCGAGGATGACAGACGCCGGGAAAACACCATATATTTT. Translation: CSAEDDRRRENTIYF.

This clonotype occurred once. The chain joins TRBV7-9 to TRBJ1-6; D is perhaps TRBD1 (6 bases). The V end lost 2 bases, the J end lost 14 bases, and 13 bases lay between the germline ends. The CDR3 has 13 amino acids. The germline gives CDR1 SEHNR, CDR2 FQNEAQ (reference sequence). The CDR3: CASSLKQGGSLHF. The CDR3 coding sequence is TGTGCCAGCAGCTTAAAACAGGGCGGATCCCTCCACTTT.

This clonotype was recorded many times. The gene calls are TRBV20-1 and TRBJ2-7, with a weak D call TRBD1 (6 bases). Trimming removed 5 bases from V and 2 bases from J, with 13 bases in between. Germline V lookup: CDR1 DFQATT, CDR2 SNEGSKA (reference sequence). This CDR3 has 13 amino acids. The CDR3 protein is CSAPGTGTYEQYV. In DNA, the CDR3 is TGCAGTGCTCCGGGCACAGGGACCTACGAGCAGTACGTC.

As DNA, the CDR3 is TGTGCCAGCAGCTTGGGGACTCCTGAATACGAGCAGTACTTC. Its protein is CASSLGTPEYEQYF. The chain employs TRBV5-5 and TRBJ2-7, with D possibly TRBD2 on 5 matching bases. This CDR3 spans 14 amino acids. Germline V gives CDR1 SGHKS, CDR2 YYEKEE (reference sequence). The germline V and J ends were trimmed by 0 bases and 4 bases, with 11 bases remaining between them.

This clonotype was seen only a few times. This chain links TRBV7-2 with TRBJ2-4; perhaps D is TRBD1 or TRBD2 (5 bases each). Germline loops: CDR1 SGHTA, CDR2 FQGNSA. CDR3 size: 14 residues. With 5 bases removed from V and 5 bases from J, the gap between germline ends came to 13 bases. The CDR3 here is CASSLRDRENIQYF. The CDR3 DNA reads as TGTGCCAGCAGCCTACGGGACCGCGAAAACATTCAGTACTTC.

This clonotype was seen many times. This chain uses TRBV5-5 with TRBJ2-1; weak D call: TRBD2 (6 bases). The CDR3 has 16 amino acids. V was clipped by 2 bases and J by 1 base, with 13 bases between them. Germline assignment: CDR1 SGHKS and CDR2 YYEKEE (reference sequence). In DNA form, the CDR3 reads TGTGCCAGCAGCTTTGGCGGGGTCGTTTCCTACAATGAGCAGTTCTTC. Translated: CASSFGGVVSYNEQFF.

This clonotype was counted only a few times. The chain carries TRBV24-1 and TRBJ2-3; TRBD2 aligns across 7 bases. The germline gives CDR1 KGHDR, CDR2 SFDVKD. The CDR3 covers 15 residues. The ends lost 0 bases at V and 4 bases at J; junction bases unmatched: 3. This CDR3 reads CATSDLAGEADTQYF. The CDR3 coding sequence is TGTGCCACCAGTGATTTGGCGGGGGAAGCAGATACGCAGTATTTT.

Of note for this clonotype: This probably arose from a read error, given a far larger clone one base away. The chain uses TRBV20-1 and TRBJ2-7; TRBD1 aligns across 7 bases. The CDR3 loop spans 13 amino acids. Germline V CDR1 and CDR2: DFQATT, SNEGSKA (reference sequence). The CDR3 DNA sequence: TGCAGTGCTAGGGGGGACAGCACCTACGAGCAGCACTTC. Its translation is CSARGDSTYEQHF.

Points on this clonotype: A much larger clone differs from this one at a single base, so this may be a read error. V usage is TRBV20-1 and J usage is TRBJ2-3; D gene ambiguous. CDR3 length: 12 residues. V shed 5 bases and J shed 2 bases, with 8 bases lying between them. Germline CDR1 DFQATT, CDR2 SNEGSKA (reference sequence). CDR3 loop: CSAASITDTQYF. Here the CDR3 DNA reads TGCAGTGCTGCAAGTATCACAGATACGCAGTATTTT.

There are many counts of this clonotype. V gene TRBV15 combines with J gene TRBJ1-2, with 7 bases identical to TRBD1. The germline V gene has CDR1 LNHNV and CDR2 YYDKDF (reference sequence). The CDR3 is 19 amino acids. V was clipped by 1 base and J by 2 bases; unmatched bases: 16. CDR3 coding DNA: TGTGCCACCAGCAGAGTCACAGCGTTACAGGGGCGAGGCAACTATGGCTACACCTTC. Its translation: CATSRVTALQGRGNYGYTF.

The chain employs TRBV7-2 and TRBJ2-5; D may be TRBD1 or TRBD2 (5 bases each). V was pared by 6 bases and J by 3 bases, with 17 bases between. The CDR3 is 15 amino acids. The V gene's germline CDR1 is SGHTA and CDR2 FQGNSA. CDR3 protein: CASRLVLGREETQYF. The CDR3 coding sequence is TGTGCCAGCAGACTAGTATTGGGCAGGGAAGAGACCCAGTACTTC.

This clonotype was observed once. Given a much more abundant clone one base away, this may be a read error. CDR3 region: CSASDSGPGTDTQYF. CDR3 DNA: TGCAGTGCTAGCGATAGCGGACCCGGCACAGATACGCAGTATTTT. V and J are TRBV20-1 and TRBJ2-3, with D tentatively TRBD2 (6 bases). The CDR3 spans 15 residues. Looked up from germline, CDR1 is DFQATT and CDR2 is SNEGSKA (reference sequence). Trimming removed 3 bases at V and 1 base at J, with 14 bases between.

In this sample, this clonotype turned up a few times. V is TRBV7-9 and J is TRBJ1-5; weak D call: TRBD1 (5 bases). Deletions cut 3 bases from V and 0 bases from J, with 15 bases between. From germline, CDR1 is SEHNR and CDR2 FQNEAQ (reference sequence). The CDR3 length is 17 residues. CDR3 in amino acids: CASSLGGPGDSNQPQHF. CDR3 nucleotides: TGTGCCAGCAGCTTGGGAGGGCCGGGGGATAGCAATCAGCCCCAGCATTTT.

This clonotype showed up many times. The rearrangement joins TRBV29-1 to TRBJ1-2; D gene unclear. This CDR3 is 14 amino acids long. CDR1 SQVTM and CDR2 ANQGSEA come from the germline V gene. Trimming removed 3 bases from V and 1 base from J, with 12 bases in between. The CDR3 DNA follows: TGCAGCGTTGAGAGAACAGATGATAACTATGGCTACACCTTC. It translates to CSVERTDDNYGYTF.

This clonotype was recorded at least ten times. The chain links TRBV4-3 to TRBJ1-5; D is perhaps TRBD1 (5 bases). Germline CDR1 LGHNA, CDR2 YSLEER. The CDR3 is 15 amino acids. V lost 0 bases and J 1 base, leaving 7 bases between the germline ends. The CDR3 protein is CASSQDWDSNQPQHF. CDR3 DNA: TGCGCCAGCAGCCAAGATTGGGACAGCAATCAGCCCCAGCATTTT.

At least ten counts were recorded for this clonotype. This rearrangement joins TRBV7-2 to TRBJ2-1; TRBD1 matches at 7 bases. The V gene end was trimmed by 5 bases and the J gene end by 11 bases; junction bases not matched to a gene: 9. The germline V gene encodes CDR1 SGHTA and CDR2 FQGNSA. The CDR3 spans 13 residues. CDR3 DNA sequence: TGTGCCAGCAGCGGAGAACAGGGGTGGAAGCAGTTCTTC. Protein sequence: CASSGEQGWKQFF.

This clonotype turned up a few times. The chain links TRBV12-3 or TRBV12-4 to TRBJ2-7; D is unclear. The CDR3 sequence is 15 residues long. Trimming removed 6 bases from V and 1 base from J, with 16 bases in between. CDR3 loop: CASSRWASGSYEQYF. In nucleotides, the CDR3 is TGTGCCAGCAGCCGCTGGGCTAGTGGGTCCTACGAGCAGTACTTC.

This clonotype showed up just a few times. The chain couples TRBV10-3 to TRBJ1-2; TRBD1 matches at 8 bases. V lost 2 bases and J lost 8; bases outside the gene matches: 7. Germline V lookup: CDR1 ENHRY, CDR2 SYGVKD. The CDR3 is made up of 14 amino acids. The CDR3, as DNA: TGTGCCATCAGTGAGCCAAGACAGGGGAACGGCTACACCTTC. Protein product: CAISEPRQGNGYTF.

Many counts were recorded for this clonotype. The chain uses TRBV29-1 and TRBJ2-7; 7 nucleotides match TRBD1. In germline, CDR1 is SQVTM, CDR2 ANQGSEA. V gave up 1 base and J gave up 2 bases; unmatched junction bases: 8. The length of the CDR3 is 15 residues. The DNA for the CDR3 is TGCAGCGTTGAAGGGGGACGGACAGGAGCCTACGAGCAGTACTTC. Translation gives CSVEGGRTGAYEQYF.

This clonotype has at least ten counts. The V gene is TRBV11-2, the J gene TRBJ2-7; D remains unclear. CDR3 length: 12 amino acids. V was cut by 2 bases and J by 2 bases, with 4 bases left in between. From germline, CDR1 is SGHAT and CDR2 FQNNGV. This CDR3 reads CASSLSAYEQYV. In DNA, the CDR3 is TGTGCCAGCAGCTTATCGGCCTACGAGCAGTACGTC.

This clonotype has only a few counts. The DNA of the CDR3 is TGTGCCAGCAGCCCCACCGAAATCAATAATGAAAAACTGTTTTTT. The encoded protein is CASSPTEINNEKLFF. V and J are TRBV6-2 or TRBV6-3 and TRBJ1-4; D unclear. Germline V gene data show CDR1 as MNHEY and CDR2 as SVGEGT. This CDR3 is 15 amino acids long. V lost 6 bases and J 4 bases, leaving 15 bases between the germline ends.

This clonotype has only a few counts. The V and J genes are TRBV7-9 and TRBJ1-1, with D tentatively TRBD1 (5 bases). The germline V and J ends were trimmed by 1 base and 4 bases, with 19 bases remaining between them. The CDR3 covers 17 residues. CDR1 and CDR2 from the germline V gene are SEHNR and FQNEAQ (reference sequence). Written as DNA, the CDR3 is TGTGCCAGCAGCTTAGAGGGGACGAGCAGGGTATTCACTGAAGCTTTCTTT. Translated: CASSLEGTSRVFTEAFF.

This clonotype occurred many times. The V gene is TRBV20-1, the J gene TRBJ2-1; D perhaps matches TRBD2 (5 bases). CDR3 length equals 16 residues. The germline V and J ends were trimmed by 3 bases and 0 bases, with 15 bases remaining between them. In germline, CDR1 is DFQATT, CDR2 SNEGSKA (reference sequence). The CDR3 spells CSASPLQRSSYNEQFF. For the CDR3, the DNA is TGCAGTGCTAGCCCCCTCCAGCGGAGCTCCTACAATGAGCAGTTCTTC.

This clonotype was picked up a small number of times. The chain couples TRBV7-2 to TRBJ1-2; D remains unclear. Germline CDR1 SGHTA, CDR2 FQGNSA. V lost 7 bases to trimming and J lost 4 bases, with 10 bases between them. The CDR3 contains 12 residues. Here the CDR3 DNA reads TGTGCCAGCACTCCGCCGGGCTATGGCTACACCTTC. It yields the protein CASTPPGYGYTF.